What follows is one T cell receptor beta chain and its context. The antigen remains undetermined. This entry is derived from a study of T cell responses to AZD1222 COVID-19 vaccine. Trimming left V 0 bases short and J 5 bases short, with 12 bases between. The CDR3 has 14 amino acids. Germline values: CDR1 SGHRS, CDR2 YFSETQ. Findings and caveats of the study: Only a handful of AZD1222 recipients, more than 5 in all, had baseline seropositivity.

The table came from immunoSEQ multiplex PCR; TCRdb's copy has only in-frame clones and leaves some out. This sample has about 82,000 clones; 75% to 90% occur once, and the top ten carry about 5.7%. The sample consisted of peripheral blood, taken on day 0 of AZD1222 vaccination. This sequence originates from an adult in good health. The chain combines TRBV5-1 with TRBJ2-7; D is perhaps TRBD2 (6 bases). The DNA for the CDR3 is TGCGCCAGCAGCTTGGAACTCTTAGCGGACGAGCAGTACTTC. This sequence encodes CASSLELLADEQYF.